This TCR beta chain was sequenced for a study of blood T cell repertoires in COVID-19. Assay: immunoSEQ multiplex PCR; the TCRdb copy retains only in-frame clones and omits some. The sample has some 210,000 clones, approximately 91% seen once; the top ten hold about 5%. This CDR3 region has 13 residues. Trimming removed 2 bases from V and 2 bases from J, with 6 bases in between. CDR1 MNHNY and CDR2 SVGAGI come from the germline V gene (reference sequence). The chain has TRBV6-6 and TRBJ1-2; weak D call: TRBD1 (5 bases). The specimen sequenced was peripheral blood. The source of this sequence is a woman in her thirties or forties with acute or convalescent COVID-19. The chain's CDR3 is CASSYDSNYGYTF. Written as DNA, the CDR3 is TGTGCCAGCAGTTACGACAGCAACTATGGCTACACCTTC.